This T cell receptor (beta chain) was retrieved from a study of PD-L1 blockade in urothelial cancer. Study-wide context: Analyses were performed on blood at 3 weeks after treatment start (the second dose) and at 6 weeks. Blood samples had a median of 141,255 T cells, roughly 83,000 unique TCRs, and clonality around 0.08.

This sample's time point: peripheral blood 6 weeks after treatment start. TCR analog templates of synthetic origin were spiked into each PCR. TCRdb keeps only in-frame clones here, not all; method: immunoSEQ multiplex PCR. The sample has approximately 79,000 clones, approximately 90% seen once; the top ten hold roughly 0.9%. Notes on this clone: At one end the junction does not follow the germline gene, possibly because of a read error.

CDR1 and CDR2 (germline): SNHLY, FYNNEI. CDR3 length equals 14 residues. This clonotype was obtained from an elderly woman with urothelial cancer. The chain joins TRBV2 to TRBJ2-3; 10 bases match TRBD2. Source: PBMCs, taken around atezolizumab (anti-PD-L1) treatment. The CDR3 sequence: CASSERYRSGRVHF. CDR3 DNA: TGTGCCAGCAGTGAAAGGTATCGGAGCGGGAGGGTTCATTTT.